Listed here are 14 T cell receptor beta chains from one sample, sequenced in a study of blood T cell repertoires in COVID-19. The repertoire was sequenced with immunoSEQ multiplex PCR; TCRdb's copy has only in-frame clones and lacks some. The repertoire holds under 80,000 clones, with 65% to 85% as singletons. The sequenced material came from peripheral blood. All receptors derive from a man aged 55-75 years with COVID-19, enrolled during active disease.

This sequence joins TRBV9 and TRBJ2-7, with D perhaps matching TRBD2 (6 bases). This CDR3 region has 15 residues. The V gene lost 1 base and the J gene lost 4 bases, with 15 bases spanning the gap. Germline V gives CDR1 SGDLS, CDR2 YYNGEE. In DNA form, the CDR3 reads TGTGCCAGCAGCGTACAAGCGGGCCCGGTGTACGAGCAGTACTTC. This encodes CASSVQAGPVYEQYF.

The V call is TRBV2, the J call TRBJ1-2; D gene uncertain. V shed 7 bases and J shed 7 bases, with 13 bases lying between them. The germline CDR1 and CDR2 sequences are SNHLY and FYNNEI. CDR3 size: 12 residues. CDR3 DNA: TGTGCCAGCACTGGGGAGGCGGCTGGCTACACCTTC. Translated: CASTGEAAGYTF.

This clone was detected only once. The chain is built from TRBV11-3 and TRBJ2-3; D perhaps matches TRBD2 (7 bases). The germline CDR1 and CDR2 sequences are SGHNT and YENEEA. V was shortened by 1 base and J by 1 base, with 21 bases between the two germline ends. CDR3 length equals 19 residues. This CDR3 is CASSLGLTRGARGTDTQYF. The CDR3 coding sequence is TGTGCCAGCAGCTTAGGTCTTACTCGGGGGGCGCGGGGCACAGATACGCAGTATTTT.

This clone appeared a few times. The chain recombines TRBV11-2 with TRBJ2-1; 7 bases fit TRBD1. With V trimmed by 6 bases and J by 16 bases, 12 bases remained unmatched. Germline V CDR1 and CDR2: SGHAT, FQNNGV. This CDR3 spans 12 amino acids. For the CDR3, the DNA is TGTGCCAGCAGTAGGGACAGAGGGATCGTCTTCTTC. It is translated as CASSRDRGIVFF.

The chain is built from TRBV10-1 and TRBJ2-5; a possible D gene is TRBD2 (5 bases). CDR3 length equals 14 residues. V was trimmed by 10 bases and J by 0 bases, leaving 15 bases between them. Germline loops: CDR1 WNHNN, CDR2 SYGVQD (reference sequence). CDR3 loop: CATPARRYQETQYF. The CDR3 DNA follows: TGCGCCACCCCGGCTAGGAGGTACCAAGAGACCCAGTACTTC.

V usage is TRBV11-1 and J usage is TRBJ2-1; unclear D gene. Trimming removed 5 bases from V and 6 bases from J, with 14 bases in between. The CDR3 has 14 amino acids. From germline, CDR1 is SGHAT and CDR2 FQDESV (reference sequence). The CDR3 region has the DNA TGTGCCAGCAGCAAACGCGACTCCGCCAATGAGCAGTTCTTC. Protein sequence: CASSKRDSANEQFF.

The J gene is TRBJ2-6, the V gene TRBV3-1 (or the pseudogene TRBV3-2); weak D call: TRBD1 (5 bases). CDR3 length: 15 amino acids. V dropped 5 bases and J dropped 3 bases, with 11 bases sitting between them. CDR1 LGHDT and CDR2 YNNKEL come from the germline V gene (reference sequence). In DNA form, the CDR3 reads TGTGCCAGCAGCTACCAGGGCGGTGGGGCCAACGTCCTGACTTTC. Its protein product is CASSYQGGGANVLTF.

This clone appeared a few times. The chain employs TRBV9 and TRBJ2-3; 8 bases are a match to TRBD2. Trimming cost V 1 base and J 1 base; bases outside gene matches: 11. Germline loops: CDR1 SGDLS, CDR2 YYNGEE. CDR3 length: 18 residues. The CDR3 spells CASSVLAGTSFGTDTQYF. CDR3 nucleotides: TGTGCCAGCAGCGTACTAGCGGGTACCAGTTTCGGCACAGATACGCAGTATTTT.

DNA of the CDR3: TGTGCCTGGAGACTAGCGGGGGGTGGAGAGACCCAGTACTTC. Residues: CAWRLAGGGETQYF. This chain uses TRBV30 with TRBJ2-5; TRBD2 matches at 12 bases. This CDR3 is 14 amino acids long. The junction had 3 bases not matched to a gene; V was cut back by 3 bases and J by 4 bases. Germline values: CDR1 GTSNPN, CDR2 SVGIG (reference sequence).

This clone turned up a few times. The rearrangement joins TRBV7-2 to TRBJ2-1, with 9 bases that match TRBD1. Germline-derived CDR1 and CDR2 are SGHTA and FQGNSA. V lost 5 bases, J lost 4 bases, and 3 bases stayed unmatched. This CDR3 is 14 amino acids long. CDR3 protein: CASSPGQGYNEQFF. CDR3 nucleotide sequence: TGTGCCAGCAGCCCGGGACAGGGATACAATGAGCAGTTCTTC.

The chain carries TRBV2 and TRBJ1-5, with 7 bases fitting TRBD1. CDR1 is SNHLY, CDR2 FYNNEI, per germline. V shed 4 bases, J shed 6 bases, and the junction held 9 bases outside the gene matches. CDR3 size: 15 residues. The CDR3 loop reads CASSGPGGSGQPQHF. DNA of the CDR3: TGTGCCAGCAGTGGCCCAGGGGGGTCGGGTCAGCCCCAGCATTTT.

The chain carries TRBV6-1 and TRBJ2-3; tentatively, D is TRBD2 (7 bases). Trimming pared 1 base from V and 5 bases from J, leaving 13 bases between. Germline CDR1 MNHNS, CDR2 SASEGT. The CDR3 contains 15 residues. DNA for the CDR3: TGTGCCAGCAGTGAAGTGGGGGGGGGCCAAGATACGCAGTATTTT. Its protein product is CASSEVGGGQDTQYF.

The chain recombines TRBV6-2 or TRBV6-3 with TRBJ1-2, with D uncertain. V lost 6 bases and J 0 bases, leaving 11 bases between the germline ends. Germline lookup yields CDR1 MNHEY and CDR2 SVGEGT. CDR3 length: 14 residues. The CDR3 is CASSRQKANYGYTF. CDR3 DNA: TGTGCCAGCAGCCGCCAGAAAGCTAACTATGGCTACACCTTC.

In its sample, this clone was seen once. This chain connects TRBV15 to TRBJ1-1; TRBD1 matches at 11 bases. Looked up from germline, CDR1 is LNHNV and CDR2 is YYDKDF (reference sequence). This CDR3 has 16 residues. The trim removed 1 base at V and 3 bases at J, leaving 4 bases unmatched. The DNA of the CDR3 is TGTGCCACCAGCAGAGGGACAGGGGGCCTGGACACTGAAGCTTTCTTT. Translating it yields CATSRGTGGLDTEAFF.